Presented here are 6 T cell receptor beta chains from one specimen sequenced in a study of control samples from healthy donors and cancer patients. The table came from immunoSEQ multiplex PCR; TCRdb's copy has only in-frame clones and leaves some out. The sample holds around 64,000 clones, about 92% seen once. The sample was PBMCs. Source of these receptors: a man in his sixties with colorectal cancer.

The rearrangement links TRBV6-1 to TRBJ1-2; D perhaps matches TRBD1 (5 bases). CDR3 length: 13 amino acids. Trimming pared 1 base from V and 6 bases from J, leaving 9 bases between. The germline CDR1 and CDR2 sequences are MNHNS and SASEGT. The CDR3 is CASSEGPGDGYTF. For the CDR3, the DNA is TGTGCCAGCAGTGAAGGTCCGGGGGATGGCTACACCTTC.

This rearrangement joins TRBV12-5 to TRBJ1-1, with D possibly being TRBD1 (5 bases). In germline, CDR1 is LGHNT, CDR2 FRNRAP. V lost 2 bases and J 2 bases, leaving 18 bases between the germline ends. This CDR3 has 17 amino acids. For the CDR3, the DNA is TGTGCTAGTGGTTTGACACGGGACGGCAGATTAAACACTGAAGCTTTCTTT. Translated, it gives CASGLTRDGRLNTEAFF.

The rearrangement links TRBV28 to TRBJ1-1; 8 bases agree with TRBD1. Germline V gene sequence: CDR1 MDHEN, CDR2 SYDVKM. This CDR3 has 15 amino acids. V gave up 6 bases and J gave up 1 base; unmatched junction bases: 7. The CDR3 DNA sequence: TGTGCCAGCAGACGTACAGGGGGTAGGAACACTGAAGCTTTCTTT. Translation: CASRRTGGRNTEAFF.

V is TRBV5-4 and J is TRBJ2-4; maybe TRBD1 (6 bases). CDR1 is SGHNT and CDR2 is YYREEE in the germline V gene (reference sequence). The ends were cut back, 3 bases at V and 0 bases at J, with 13 bases in the middle. The length of the CDR3 is 16 residues. CDR3 nucleotide sequence: TGTGCCAGCAGCTACGGACAGACACTAGCCAAAAACATTCAGTACTTC. It yields the protein CASSYGQTLAKNIQYF.

This chain uses TRBV5-8 with TRBJ1-5, with D maybe TRBD1 (6 bases). Trimming cost V 0 bases and J 1 base, with 8 bases left between them. Germline CDR1 SGHTS, CDR2 YDEGEE. This CDR3 has 15 residues. The CDR3 region has the DNA TGTGCCAGCAGCTTGGGGGGGGCCAGCAATCAGCCCCAGCATTTT. Translated: CASSLGGASNQPQHF.

This clone came up a few times. The genes are TRBV3-1 (or the pseudogene TRBV3-2) and TRBJ1-2; the D is unclear. CDR1 and CDR2 (germline): LGHDT, YNNKEL (reference sequence). V lost 5 bases and J lost 4, with 14 bases in between. The CDR3 loop spans 14 amino acids. Written as DNA, the CDR3 is TGTGCCAGCAGCTCAAGCAGGCTTAGCTATGGCTACACCTTC. This gives the protein CASSSSRLSYGYTF.